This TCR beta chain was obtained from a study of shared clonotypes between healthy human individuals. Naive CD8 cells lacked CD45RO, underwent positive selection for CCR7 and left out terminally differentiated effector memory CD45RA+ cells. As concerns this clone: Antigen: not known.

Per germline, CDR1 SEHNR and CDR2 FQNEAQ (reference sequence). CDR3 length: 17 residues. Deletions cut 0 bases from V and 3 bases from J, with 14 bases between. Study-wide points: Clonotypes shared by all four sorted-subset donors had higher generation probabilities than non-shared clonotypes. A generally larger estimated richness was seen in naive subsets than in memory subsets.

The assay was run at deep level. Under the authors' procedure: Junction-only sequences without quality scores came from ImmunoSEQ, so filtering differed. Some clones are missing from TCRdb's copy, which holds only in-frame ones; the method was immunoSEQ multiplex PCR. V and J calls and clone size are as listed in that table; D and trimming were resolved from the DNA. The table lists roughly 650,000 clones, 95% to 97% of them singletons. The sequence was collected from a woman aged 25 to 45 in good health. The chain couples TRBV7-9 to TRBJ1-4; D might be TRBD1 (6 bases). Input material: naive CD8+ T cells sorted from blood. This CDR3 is CASSLAMRGSANEKLFF. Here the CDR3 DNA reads TGTGCCAGCAGCTTAGCGATGAGGGGGAGCGCTAATGAAAAACTGTTTTTT.